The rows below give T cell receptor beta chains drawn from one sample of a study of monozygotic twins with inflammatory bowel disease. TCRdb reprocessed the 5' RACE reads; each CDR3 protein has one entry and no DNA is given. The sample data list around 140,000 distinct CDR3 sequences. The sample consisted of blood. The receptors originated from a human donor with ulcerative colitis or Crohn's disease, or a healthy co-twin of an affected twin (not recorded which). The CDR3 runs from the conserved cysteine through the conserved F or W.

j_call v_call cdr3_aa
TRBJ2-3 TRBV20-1 CSARDRGQTDTQYF
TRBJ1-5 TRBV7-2 CASSLGQGLSNQPQHF
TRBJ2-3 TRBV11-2 CASSFSFQDTQYF
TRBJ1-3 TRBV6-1 CASSPGGNSGNTIYF
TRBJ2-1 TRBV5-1 CASSLRGKGDEQFF
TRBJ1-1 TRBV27 CASSLSVFGGLLEAFF
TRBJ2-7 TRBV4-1 CASSQVGDISYEQYF
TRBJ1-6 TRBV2 CASSQSNRFSAVRGWDNSPLHF
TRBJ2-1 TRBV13 CASNPSVLTGSYNEQFF
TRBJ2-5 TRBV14 CASSPWAWTDQETQYF
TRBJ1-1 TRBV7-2 CASSLEPGMVGTEAFF
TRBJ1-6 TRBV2 CASSAVSPLHF
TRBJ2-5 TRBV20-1 CSVEGWGETQYF
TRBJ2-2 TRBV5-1 CASSSTSGVSTGELFF
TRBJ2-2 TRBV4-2 CASSPLPEGGQGNTGELFF
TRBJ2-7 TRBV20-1 CSASTGNPYEQYF
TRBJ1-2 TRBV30 CAWSVVTGYTF
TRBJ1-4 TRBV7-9 CASSHVPDTPTNEKLFF
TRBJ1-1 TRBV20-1 CSATGGRNTEAFF
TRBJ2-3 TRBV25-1 CASSRGTTSTDTQYF
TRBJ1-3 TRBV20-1 CSARVGGQANTIYF
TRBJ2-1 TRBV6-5 CASSYSTEQFF
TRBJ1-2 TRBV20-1 CSAPFSGSYGYTF
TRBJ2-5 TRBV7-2 CASSFGGALETQYF
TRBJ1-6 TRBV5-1 CASSWGTPENSPLHF
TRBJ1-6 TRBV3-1 CASSQLRWGNSPLHF
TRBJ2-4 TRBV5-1 CASSLGGQAVNIQYF
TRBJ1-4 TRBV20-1 CSASPDSTNEKLFF
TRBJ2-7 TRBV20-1 CSAREIPGQGYEQYF
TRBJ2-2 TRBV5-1 CASMSPNTGELFF
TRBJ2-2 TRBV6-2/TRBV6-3 CASSYSPRGTALTGELFF
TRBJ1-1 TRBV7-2 CASSPQGHKAFF
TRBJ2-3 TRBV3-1 CASSPSVSTSTDTQYF
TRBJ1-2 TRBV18 CASSPLSQGSFGSTLAYGYTF
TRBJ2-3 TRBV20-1 CSARDPRMGASTDTQYF
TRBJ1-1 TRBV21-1 CASSSVIGIGENTEAFF
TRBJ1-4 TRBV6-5 CASSSNSRVTNEKLFF
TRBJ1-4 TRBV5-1 CASSLNQGIREKLFF
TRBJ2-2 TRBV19 CASRRTGGRTGGLFF
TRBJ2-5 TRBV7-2 CASSFQGGGETQYF
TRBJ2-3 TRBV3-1 CASSQPGLAGVITDTQYF
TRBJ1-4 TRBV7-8 CASSLEDWNEKLFF
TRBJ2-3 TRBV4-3 CASSPDRQRGGGTDTQYF
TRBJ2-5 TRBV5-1 CASSDGQSVRETQYF
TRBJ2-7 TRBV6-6 CASSYNPRDEQYF
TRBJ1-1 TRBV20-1 CSAREETEAFF
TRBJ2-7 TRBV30 CAWSVGTARPSEQYF
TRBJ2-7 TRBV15 CATSHSPTRGSYEQYF
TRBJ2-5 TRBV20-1 CSALSGGNQETQYF
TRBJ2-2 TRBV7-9 CASSPGLAGSNTGELFF
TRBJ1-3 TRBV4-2 CASSPPSGNGNTIYF
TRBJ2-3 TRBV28 CASSPGPTDTQYF
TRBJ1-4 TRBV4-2 CASSLSLGQINEKLFF
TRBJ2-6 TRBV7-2 CASSLSSGGALRANVLTF
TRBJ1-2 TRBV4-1 CASSQGPGIDGYTF